This entry lists 20 T cell receptor beta chains sequenced from one sample in a study of blood T cell repertoires in COVID-19. Here immunoSEQ multiplex PCR was the method, and the copy in TCRdb shows in-frame clones only, minus some. The repertoire holds about 150,000 clones, with roughly nine tenths as singletons. The sample consisted of PBMCs or T cells enriched from blood (not recorded which). The receptors come from a woman aged 50 to 60 who had recovered from COVID-19.

The rearrangement links TRBV30 to TRBJ2-2; TRBD1 aligns across 8 bases. The CDR3 length is 13 residues. Germline-derived CDR1 and CDR2 are GTSNPN and SVGIG (reference sequence). With 5 bases clipped from V and 6 bases from J, the junction kept 5 bases outside the gene matches. In nucleotides, the CDR3 is TGTGCCTGGGCCGACAGGGGCGCCGGGGAGCTGTTTTTT. Amino acid sequence: CAWADRGAGELFF.

The chain joins TRBV27 to TRBJ2-3; maybe TRBD2 (6 bases). CDR1 and CDR2 (germline): MNHEY, SMNVEV (reference sequence). The CDR3 covers 14 residues. V was trimmed by 3 bases and J by 6 bases, leaving 13 bases between them. The chain's CDR3 is CASSFRDWGDTQYF. CDR3 DNA sequence: TGTGCCAGCAGTTTCCGGGACTGGGGGGATACGCAGTATTTT.

A single count supports this clone. The CDR3 DNA follows: TGTGCCACCACATCGGACAGGTTCACCTACGAGCAGTACTTC. Residues: CATTSDRFTYEQYF. The genes are TRBV24-1 and TRBJ2-7; 7 bases align to TRBD1. CDR1 and CDR2 (germline): KGHDR, SFDVKD. The CDR3 is 14 residues long. Losses at the gene ends were 8 bases for V and 2 bases for J; bases not matched to a gene: 8.

The chain links TRBV18 to TRBJ2-5; the match to TRBD1 covers 9 bases. With V trimmed by 6 bases and J by 4 bases, 3 bases remained unmatched. CDR3 length: 13 residues. CDR1 KGHSH and CDR2 LQKENI come from the germline V gene. The CDR3 loop reads CASSQGQGETQYF. CDR3 sequence (DNA): TGTGCCAGCTCCCAGGGACAGGGAGAGACCCAGTACTTC.

This clone came up once. The J gene is TRBJ2-2, the V gene TRBV9; the D is unclear. CDR3 size: 13 residues. The V and J ends lost 2 bases and 7 bases respectively, with 9 bases between them. The germline gives CDR1 SGDLS, CDR2 YYNGEE. DNA of the CDR3: TGTGCCAGCAGCGTCCTAGGAGTCGGGGAGCTGTTTTTT. As protein: CASSVLGVGELFF.

The V gene is TRBV6-5, the J gene TRBJ2-7; TRBD1 might be the D (6 bases). Per the germline V gene, CDR1 is MNHEY and CDR2 is SVGAGI. V shed 6 bases and J shed 0 bases, with 12 bases lying between them. This CDR3 region has 14 residues. CDR3 nucleotide sequence: TGTGCCAGCAGCGGGGACATCGGCTCCTACGAGCAGTACTTC. Translation gives CASSGDIGSYEQYF.

V gene TRBV9 combines with J gene TRBJ1-3, with D tentatively TRBD1 (6 bases). CDR3 length: 14 amino acids. Germline loops: CDR1 SGDLS, CDR2 YYNGEE. The V gene lost 5 bases and the J gene lost 2 bases, with 11 bases spanning the gap. CDR3 in DNA: TGTGCCAGCAGTGAGGGGGGGACTGGAAACACCATATATTTT. Its translation is CASSEGGTGNTIYF. The variable domain in full, completed from reference TRBV9 and TRBJ1-3, reads DSGVTQTPKHLITATGQRVTLRCSPRSGDLSVYWYQQSLDQGLQFLIQYYNGEERAKGNILERFSAQQFPDLHSELNLSSLELGDSALYFCASSEGGTGNTIYFGEGSWLTVV.

J is TRBJ1-1 and V is TRBV30; D is possibly TRBD1 (5 bases). V shed 0 bases and J shed 4 bases, with 9 bases lying between them. CDR1 and CDR2 (germline): GTSNPN, SVGIG (reference sequence). The CDR3 totals 13 residues. The CDR3 nucleotides read TGTGCCTGGAGTGTCGGGGGGAGCACTGAAGCTTTCTTT. Its protein product is CAWSVGGSTEAFF. The whole variable domain, filled in from reference TRBV30 and TRBJ1-1, reads SQTIHQWPATLVQPVGSPLSLECTVEGTSNPNLYWYRQAAGRGLQLLFYSVGIGQISSEVPQNLSASRPQDRQFILSSKKLLLSDSGFYLCAWSVGGSTEAFFGQGTRLTVV.

The V call is TRBV9, the J call TRBJ2-5; D is uncertain. Deletions cut 4 bases from V and 4 bases from J, with 14 bases between. Germline CDR1 reads SGDLS; CDR2 reads YYNGEE. The CDR3 runs to 14 residues. The DNA for the CDR3 is TGTGCCAGCAGCTCGAGTGGAGAGAGAGAGACCCAGTACTTC. Residues: CASSSSGERETQYF.

The genes are TRBV19 and TRBJ2-1; 11 nucleotides agree with TRBD2. Germline V gives CDR1 LNHDA, CDR2 SQIVND (reference sequence). The CDR3 sequence is 17 residues long. The ends lost 5 bases at V and 5 bases at J; junction bases unmatched: 11. CDR3 residues: CASSLISLAGAHNEQFF. CDR3 bases: TGTGCCAGTAGTCTCATCTCACTAGCGGGAGCCCACAATGAGCAGTTCTTC.

This chain links TRBV2 with TRBJ1-2; tentatively, D is TRBD1 (5 bases). Germline V gene lookup returns CDR1 SNHLY and CDR2 FYNNEI. CDR3 length: 14 residues. Between the trimmed V and J ends, which lost 0 bases and 4 bases, there was a span of 9 bases. In DNA, the CDR3 is TGTGCCAGCAGTGAAGCCAGGGCGTCCTATGGCTACACCTTC. This codes for CASSEARASYGYTF.

V and J are TRBV2 and TRBJ1-1; 9 bases agree with TRBD1. CDR3 size: 14 residues. V trimming: 5 bases; J trimming: 4 bases; junction bases outside the gene matches: 5. Germline lookup yields CDR1 SNHLY and CDR2 FYNNEI. CDR3 nucleotides: TGTGCCAGCAGTCTTGACAGGGGGTCCACTGAAGCTTTCTTT. The encoded protein is CASSLDRGSTEAFF. Full variable domain (missing parts from reference TRBV2 and TRBJ1-1): EPEVTQTPSHQVTQMGQEVILRCVPISNHLYFYWYRQILGQKVEFLVSFYNNEISEKSEIFDDQFSVERPDGSNFTLKIRSTKLEDSAMYFCASSLDRGSTEAFFGQGTRLTVV.

The rearrangement joins TRBV19 to TRBJ2-7; 11 bases map to TRBD2. Germline values: CDR1 LNHDA, CDR2 SQIVND (reference sequence). V trimming: 5 bases; J trimming: 6 bases; junction bases outside the gene matches: 9. The CDR3 totals 15 residues. Here the CDR3 DNA reads TGTGCCAGTAGTGGGTCACTAGCGGGAGTTCCCGAGCAGTACTTC. It is translated as CASSGSLAGVPEQYF.

A few counts support this clone. V usage is TRBV19 and J usage is TRBJ2-7, with D uncertain. V shed 2 bases and J shed 6 bases, with 17 bases lying between them. Germline V gene lookup returns CDR1 LNHDA and CDR2 SQIVND (reference sequence). This CDR3 has 15 residues. This chain's CDR3 is CASSISGLQSTEQYF. The DNA for the CDR3 is TGTGCCAGTAGTATATCGGGTCTCCAAAGCACCGAGCAGTACTTC.

The chain uses TRBV3-1 (or the pseudogene TRBV3-2) and TRBJ2-4; 9 positions match TRBD2. The V and J ends lost 8 bases and 0 bases, in that order; junction bases with no gene match: 20. The CDR3 is 20 residues long. Germline CDR1 is LGHDT and CDR2 is YNNKEL (reference sequence). The CDR3 DNA sequence: TGTGCCAGCCGGAAGACCTGCGGGAGGGATCACCCTCTAGCCAAAAACATTCAGTACTTC. It is translated as CASRKTCGRDHPLAKNIQYF.

The chain has TRBV5-1 and TRBJ2-1; 14 bases are shared with TRBD2. The CDR3 has 18 residues. Germline trimming cut 4 bases from V and 7 bases from J; bases unmatched to any gene: 13. Germline values: CDR1 SGHRS, CDR2 YFSETQ. The CDR3 nucleotides are TGCGCCAGCAGCCAGGGACTAGCGGGAGTTCCTCCTTGGAATGAGCAGTTCTTC. It codes for CASSQGLAGVPPWNEQFF.

As DNA, the CDR3 is TGTGCCAACCTACAGGGGGCAGGTGGCTACACCTTC. It encodes CANLQGAGGYTF. The V gene is TRBV2, the J gene TRBJ1-2; TRBD1 agrees at 9 bases. The V gene end was trimmed by 10 bases and the J gene end by 7 bases; junction bases not matched to a gene: 7. Germline-derived CDR1 and CDR2 are SNHLY and FYNNEI. This CDR3 has 12 amino acids.

This clone appeared a single time. The chain has TRBV12-3 or TRBV12-4 and TRBJ1-2, with D maybe TRBD1 (5 bases). Trimming removed 5 bases from V and 9 bases from J, with 16 bases in between. The CDR3 spans 13 residues. DNA for the CDR3: TGTGCCAGCAGTCTCAGGGCCCTGCGCAGCTACACCTTC. Protein product: CASSLRALRSYTF.

This chain joins TRBV6-5 and TRBJ1-5; 7 nucleotides match TRBD1. J gave up 11 bases and V 8 bases, and 15 bases lay outside the gene matches. The CDR3 length is 14 residues. Germline V gene sequence: CDR1 MNHEY, CDR2 SVGAGI. Here the CDR3 DNA reads TGTGCCAGCGTTGGGACAGCCTCAGATAGGACCCAGCATTTT. Its protein product is CASVGTASDRTQHF.

This chain connects TRBV28 to TRBJ1-3; a possible D gene is TRBD1 (6 bases). V gave up 2 bases and J gave up 5 bases, with 10 bases separating them. Germline V lookup: CDR1 MDHEN, CDR2 SYDVKM. The CDR3 loop spans 14 amino acids. As DNA, the CDR3 is TGTGCCAGCAGTTTAATGGGGGCCAGAAACACCATATATTTT. It encodes CASSLMGARNTIYF.